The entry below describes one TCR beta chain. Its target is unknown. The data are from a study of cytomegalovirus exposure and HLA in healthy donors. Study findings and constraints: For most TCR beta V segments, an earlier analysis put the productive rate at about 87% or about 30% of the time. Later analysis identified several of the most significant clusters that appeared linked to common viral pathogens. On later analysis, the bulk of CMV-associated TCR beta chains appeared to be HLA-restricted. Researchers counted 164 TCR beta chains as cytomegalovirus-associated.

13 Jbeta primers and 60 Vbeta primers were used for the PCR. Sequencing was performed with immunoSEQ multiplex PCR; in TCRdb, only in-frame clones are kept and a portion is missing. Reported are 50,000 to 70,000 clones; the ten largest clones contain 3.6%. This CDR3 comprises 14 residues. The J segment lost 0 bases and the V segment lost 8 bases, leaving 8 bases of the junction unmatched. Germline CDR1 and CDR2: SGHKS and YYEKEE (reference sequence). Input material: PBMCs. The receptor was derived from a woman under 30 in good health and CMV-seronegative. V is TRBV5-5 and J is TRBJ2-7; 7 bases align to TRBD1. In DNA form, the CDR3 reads TGTGCCAGTAGTCGGGACAGCTTCTCCTACGAGCAGTACTTC. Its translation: CASSRDSFSYEQYF.